One sample yielded the 16 T cell receptor beta chains listed below, sequenced in a study of T cell responses to AZD1222 COVID-19 vaccine. Libraries were prepared by immunoSEQ multiplex PCR; TCRdb keeps only in-frame clonotypes and omits some of them. This table has around 84,000 clones, around 90% appearing once. Material: peripheral blood, obtained on day 0 of AZD1222 vaccination. The origin of the receptors is an adult in good health.

The chain combines TRBV6-5 with TRBJ2-7; TRBD2 matches 8 bases. The CDR3 has 14 residues. Trimming cost V 6 bases and J 7 bases; bases outside gene matches: 11. Germline-derived CDR1 and CDR2 are MNHEY and SVGAGI. CDR3 sequence: CASRPYGTSGEQYF. CDR3 in DNA: TGTGCCAGCAGGCCATACGGGACTAGTGGGGAGCAGTACTTC.

This chain links TRBV9 with TRBJ1-1; the D is unclear. Germline CDR1 reads SGDLS; CDR2 reads YYNGEE. The V end was cut by 4 bases, the J end by 2 bases, with 12 bases between. The length of the CDR3 is 14 residues. This CDR3 reads CASSPDGVNTEAFF. In DNA, the CDR3 is TGTGCCAGCAGCCCCGACGGGGTTAACACTGAAGCTTTCTTT.

The chain joins TRBV3-1 (or the pseudogene TRBV3-2) to TRBJ1-2, with D perhaps matching TRBD1 (5 bases). Per the germline V gene, CDR1 is LGHDT and CDR2 is YNNKEL (reference sequence). Trimming left V 0 bases short and J 8 bases short, with 16 bases between. This CDR3 is built from 15 residues. The CDR3 DNA reads TGTGCCAGCAGCCAAGATTTGGCCGCAGCAGGGGGCTACACCTTC. Translation gives CASSQDLAAAGGYTF.

The J gene is TRBJ1-1, the V gene TRBV6-4, with D tentatively TRBD1 (5 bases). This CDR3 is built from 14 residues. Germline lookup yields CDR1 MRHNA and CDR2 SNTAGT. V shed 7 bases and J shed 4 bases, with 16 bases lying between them. Here the CDR3 reads CASMGVAGGTEAFF. CDR3 sequence (DNA): TGTGCCAGCATGGGCGTCGCGGGGGGCACTGAAGCTTTCTTT.

The chain uses TRBV7-6 and TRBJ2-2, with D tentatively TRBD2 (7 bases). V was trimmed by 1 base and J by 4 bases, leaving 10 bases between them. Germline CDR1 is SGHVS and CDR2 is FNYEAQ. The CDR3 contains 15 residues. The CDR3 sequence: CASSLEGGGTGELFF. The CDR3 DNA follows: TGTGCCAGCAGCTTAGAAGGGGGGGGCACCGGGGAGCTGTTTTTT.

This sequence joins TRBV28 and TRBJ1-2; a weak D match, TRBD1 (5 bases). V was clipped by 1 base and J by 3 bases, with 12 bases between them. Germline values: CDR1 MDHEN, CDR2 SYDVKM. The CDR3 runs to 15 residues. The CDR3, as DNA: TGTGCCAGCAGTTTATTAGGGATAGGGGACTATGGCTACACCTTC. Amino acids: CASSLLGIGDYGYTF.

The rearrangement uses TRBV28 and TRBJ2-5, with a weak D call TRBD1 (6 bases). Trimming took 5 bases from V and 5 from J, leaving 21 bases between them. Germline V gene lookup returns CDR1 MDHEN and CDR2 SYDVKM. This CDR3 has 16 residues. The CDR3 bases are TGTGCCAGCAGTCTCACGACAGGCCCGACGGTGGAGACCCAGTACTTC. The encoded protein is CASSLTTGPTVETQYF.

The V and J genes are TRBV7-3 and TRBJ2-7, with D perhaps being TRBD1 or TRBD2 (5 bases each). This CDR3 is 13 amino acids long. Trimming took off 4 bases at V and 2 bases at J, with 9 bases between the two ends. Germline V lookup: CDR1 SGHTA, CDR2 FQGTGA. The CDR3 nucleotides are TGTGCCAGCAGCTCTGTGGGGGCCTACGAGCAGTACTTC. Translated, it gives CASSSVGAYEQYF.

This sequence joins TRBV3-1 (or the pseudogene TRBV3-2) and TRBJ2-7; D may be TRBD2 (5 bases). Germline V gene lookup returns CDR1 LGHDT and CDR2 YNNKEL (reference sequence). V lost 1 base and J 1 base, leaving 11 bases between the germline ends. The length of the CDR3 is 15 residues. The DNA of the CDR3 is TGTGCCAGCAGCCAAGTTTGGACTGGATCCTACGAGCAGTACTTC. Its protein is CASSQVWTGSYEQYF.

This chain links TRBV28 with TRBJ1-2; 7 bases fit TRBD1. Germline V gives CDR1 MDHEN, CDR2 SYDVKM. The ends lost 4 bases at V and 3 bases at J; junction bases unmatched: 8. This CDR3 region has 15 residues. The CDR3 protein is CASSSGQESYYGYTF. The DNA of the CDR3 is TGTGCCAGCAGTTCCGGACAGGAGAGCTACTATGGCTACACCTTC.

V is TRBV27 and J is TRBJ2-7, with 10 bases that match TRBD2. CDR3 length equals 13 residues. The trim removed 5 bases at V and 7 bases at J, leaving 5 bases unmatched. CDR1 is MNHEY, CDR2 SMNVEV, per germline (reference sequence). The CDR3 coding sequence is TGTGCCAGCAGTAAGCGGGAGGGTGAAGAGCAGTACTTC. Amino acid sequence: CASSKREGEEQYF.

As concerns this clone: A read error may explain this, as a much larger clone is one base away. This rearrangement joins TRBV27 to TRBJ1-1, with no clear D. CDR1 is MNHEY, CDR2 SMNVEV, per germline (reference sequence). CDR3 length: 13 amino acids. Trimming removed 3 bases at V and 1 base at J, with 6 bases between. The CDR3 DNA sequence: TGTGCCAGCAGTTTGGGAAAGAACACTGAAGCTTTCTTT. This codes for CASSLGKNTEAFF.

Regarding this clone: Without the conserved terminal phenylalanine or tryptophan, this CDR3 likely stems from a read error. The DNA is omitted, as the CDR3 cannot be located on it reliably, and the CDR3 follows TCRdb's listing. This chain joins TRBV2 and TRBJ1-2. The V gene's germline CDR1 is SNHLY and CDR2 FYNNEI. The CDR3 extends over 12 residues, inclusive of both ends. CDR3 sequence: CASSLSLATEVV.

The CDR3 DNA is TGTGCCAGCAGTTTAGGGACAAGTACCTACGAGCAGTACTTC. Translating gives CASSLGTSTYEQYF. J is TRBJ2-7 and V is TRBV28; D might be TRBD1 (6 bases). Trimming left V 2 bases short and J 2 bases short, with 10 bases between. This CDR3 has 14 residues. The germline gives CDR1 MDHEN, CDR2 SYDVKM.

This clone was seen once. The chain has TRBV14 and TRBJ2-6; 7 bases fit TRBD1. The germline V gene encodes CDR1 SGHDN and CDR2 FVKESK. CDR3 length equals 18 residues. After removal of 1 base from V and 0 bases from J, the junction contained 6 bases not matched to a gene. The CDR3 DNA reads TGTGCCAGCAGCCAAGGCACAGGGGCGCTCTCTGGGGCCAACGTCCTGACTTTC. It specifies CASSQGTGALSGANVLTF.

The chain has TRBV12-3 or TRBV12-4 and TRBJ2-7; D gene uncertain. The CDR3 loop spans 13 amino acids. Trimming took off 0 bases at V and 5 bases at J, with 8 bases between the two ends. CDR3 in amino acids: CASSLASANEQYF. The DNA for the CDR3 is TGTGCCAGCAGTTTAGCGTCCGCAAACGAGCAGTACTTC.